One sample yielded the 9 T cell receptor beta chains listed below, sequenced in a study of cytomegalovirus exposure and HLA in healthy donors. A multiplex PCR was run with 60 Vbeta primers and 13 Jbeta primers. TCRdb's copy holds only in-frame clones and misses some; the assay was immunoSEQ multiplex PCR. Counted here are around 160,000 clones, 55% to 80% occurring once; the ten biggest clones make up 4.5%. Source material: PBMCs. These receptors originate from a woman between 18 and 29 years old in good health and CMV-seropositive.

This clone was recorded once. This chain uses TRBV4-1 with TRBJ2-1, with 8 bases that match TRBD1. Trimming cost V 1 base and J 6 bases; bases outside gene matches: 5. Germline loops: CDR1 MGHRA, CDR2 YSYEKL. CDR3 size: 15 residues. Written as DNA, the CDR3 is TGCGCCAGCAGCCAAGTGGTCCAGGGGGCCAATGAGCAGTTCTTC. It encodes CASSQVVQGANEQFF.

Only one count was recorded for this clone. The CDR3 sequence is CAWSTFMPTDEQFF. In nucleotides, the CDR3 is TGTGCCTGGAGTACTTTTATGCCGACTGATGAGCAGTTCTTC. The chain combines TRBV30 with TRBJ2-1; D remains ambiguous. V was pared by 2 bases and J by 8 bases, with 16 bases between. The CDR3 sequence is 14 residues long. CDR1 and CDR2 from the germline V gene are GTSNPN and SVGIG (reference sequence).

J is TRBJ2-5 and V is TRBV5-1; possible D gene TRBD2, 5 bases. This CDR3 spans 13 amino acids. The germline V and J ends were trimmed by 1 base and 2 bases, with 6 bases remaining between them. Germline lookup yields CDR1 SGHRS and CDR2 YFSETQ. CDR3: CASSLRGQETQYF. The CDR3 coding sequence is TGCGCCAGCAGCTTGAGAGGGCAAGAGACCCAGTACTTC. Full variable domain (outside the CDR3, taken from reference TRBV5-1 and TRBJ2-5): KAGVTQTPRYLIKTRGQQVTLSCSPISGHRSVSWYQQTPGQGLQFLFEYFSETQRNKGNFPGRFSGRQFSNSRSEMNVSTLELGDSALYLCASSLRGQETQYFGPGTRLLVL.

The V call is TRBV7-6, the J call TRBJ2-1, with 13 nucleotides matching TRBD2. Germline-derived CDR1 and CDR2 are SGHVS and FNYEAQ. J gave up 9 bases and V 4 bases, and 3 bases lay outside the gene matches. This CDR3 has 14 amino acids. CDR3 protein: CASSSGLAGAEQFF. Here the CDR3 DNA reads TGTGCCAGCAGCTCCGGACTAGCGGGAGCTGAGCAGTTCTTC.

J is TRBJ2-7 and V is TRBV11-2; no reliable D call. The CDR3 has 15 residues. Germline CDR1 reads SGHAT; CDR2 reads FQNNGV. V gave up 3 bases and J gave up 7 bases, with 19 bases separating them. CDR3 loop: CASSFLPLSSREQYF. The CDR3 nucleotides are TGTGCCAGCAGCTTCCTCCCTCTTAGCTCGCGGGAGCAGTACTTC.

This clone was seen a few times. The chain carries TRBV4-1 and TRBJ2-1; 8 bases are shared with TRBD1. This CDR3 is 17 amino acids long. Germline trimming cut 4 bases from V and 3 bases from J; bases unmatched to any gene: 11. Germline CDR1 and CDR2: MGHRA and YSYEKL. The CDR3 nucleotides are TGCGCCAGCAGCCTAACCAACCGGGACAGGCGCTACAATGAGCAGTTCTTC. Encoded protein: CASSLTNRDRRYNEQFF.

The DNA of the CDR3 is TGTGCCAGCAGTCCCGGCCTGGGGAGACCAAATGAAAAACTGTTTTTT. Its protein product is CASSPGLGRPNEKLFF. The chain carries TRBV28 and TRBJ1-4; no definite D call. The CDR3 sequence is 16 residues long. Germline CDR1 is MDHEN and CDR2 is SYDVKM. V was shortened by 5 bases and J by 5 bases, with 18 bases between the two germline ends.

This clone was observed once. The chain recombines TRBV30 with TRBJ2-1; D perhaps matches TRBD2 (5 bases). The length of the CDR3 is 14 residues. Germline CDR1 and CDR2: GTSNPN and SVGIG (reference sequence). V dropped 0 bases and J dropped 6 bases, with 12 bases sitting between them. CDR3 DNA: TGTGCCTGGAGTGTTGGGAGTACGGGCAATGAGCAGTTCTTC. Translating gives CAWSVGSTGNEQFF.

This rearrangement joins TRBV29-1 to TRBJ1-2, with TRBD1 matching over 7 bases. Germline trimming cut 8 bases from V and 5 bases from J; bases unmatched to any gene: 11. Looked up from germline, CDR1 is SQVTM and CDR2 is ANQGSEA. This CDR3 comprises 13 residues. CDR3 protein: CSSLGGTEYGYTF. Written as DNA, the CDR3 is TGCAGCTCCCTCGGAGGGACAGAATATGGCTACACCTTC.